This T cell receptor (beta chain) was sequenced in a study of blood T cell repertoires in COVID-19. This CDR3 is 15 amino acids long. V gave up 4 bases and J gave up 5 bases; unmatched junction bases: 9. CDR1 and CDR2 from the germline V gene are GTSNPN and SVGIG (reference sequence). As handled by the study authors: Amplified reference gene primers provided the basis for estimating nucleated cell counts. The protocol was immunoSEQ multiplex PCR, while the TCRdb copy is restricted to in-frame clones and leaves out a portion. Clone size and the V and J calls come from that table; the DNA yielded D and trimming. The sample consists of 300,000 to 350,000 clones, roughly 90% of them appearing once.

The chain is built from TRBV30 and TRBJ2-5; 11 bases match TRBD2. Sequencing was done on a sample of peripheral blood. This TCR was recovered from a woman aged 70 to 79 with COVID-19, enrolled during active disease. The CDR3 sequence is CAWNRLAGRGETQYF. CDR3 sequence (DNA): TGTGCCTGGAATAGACTAGCGGGGAGGGGGGAGACCCAGTACTTC.